The source of this TCR beta chain is a study of PD-1 blockade in classical Hodgkin lymphoma. Only in-frame clones appear in the TCRdb table, and some are missing; sequencing was by immunoSEQ multiplex PCR. The sample has approximately 150,000 clones, approximately 80% seen once. V was cut by 5 bases and J by 5 bases, with 18 bases left in between. The CDR3 length is 15 residues. In germline, CDR1 is SGHAT, CDR2 FQNNGV. The table lists this clone with many counts. Brentuximab vedotin exposure varied among the patients, all of whom had relapsed after autologous stem cell transplantation. The chain joins TRBV11-2 to TRBJ2-5; D remains ambiguous. The clonotype was recovered from a human donor with classical Hodgkin lymphoma. Sequenced here: peripheral blood mononuclear cells (PBMCs), sampled before the second cycle of nivolumab. The CDR3 protein is CASSPSLTSQETQYF. CDR3 sequence (DNA): TGTGCCAGCAGCCCGAGCCTGACATCCCAGGAGACCCAGTACTTC.